These 28 T cell receptor beta chains share one sample of origin, sequenced in a study of blood T cell repertoires in COVID-19. Generated by immunoSEQ multiplex PCR, the TCRdb table keeps only in-frame clones and is missing some. The table lists about 89,000 clones, 65% to 85% of them singletons. The sample comprised peripheral blood. All receptors derive from a man between 65 and 85 years old with COVID-19, enrolled during active disease.

The chain combines TRBV11-2 with TRBJ2-7, with 8 bases lining up with TRBD2. J was trimmed by 6 bases and V by 7 bases; bases with no gene match: 5. From germline, CDR1 is SGHAT and CDR2 FQNNGV. The CDR3 totals 12 residues. Here the CDR3 reads CASKATSVEQYF. The CDR3, as DNA: TGTGCCAGCAAAGCGACTAGCGTCGAGCAGTACTTC.

This chain's CDR3 is CASRRQVFQPQHF. The CDR3 DNA reads TGTGCCAGCAGAAGACAGGTATTTCAGCCCCAGCATTTT. The J gene is TRBJ1-5, the V gene TRBV6-6, with a weak D call TRBD1 (6 bases). CDR1 and CDR2 from the germline V gene are MNHNY and SVGAGI (reference sequence). The CDR3 is 13 residues long. V lost 6 bases and J lost 6, with 12 bases in between.

The V and J genes are TRBV19 and TRBJ1-1, with TRBD1 as a possible D gene (5 bases). This CDR3 is built from 13 residues. The germline V and J ends were trimmed by 1 base and 6 bases, with 9 bases remaining between them. CDR1 and CDR2 from the germline V gene are LNHDA and SQIVND (reference sequence). The CDR3 spells CASSIVTVSEAFF. CDR3 nucleotides: TGTGCCAGTAGTATAGTGACAGTTTCTGAAGCTTTCTTT.

V and J are TRBV6-5 and TRBJ2-7, with D hard to call. This CDR3 has 12 amino acids. Between the trimmed V and J ends, which lost 5 bases and 5 bases, there was a span of 10 bases. Germline V gene data show CDR1 as MNHEY and CDR2 as SVGAGI. As DNA, the CDR3 is TGTGCCAGCAGTCAGAACAGTGACGAGCAGTACTTC. Encoded protein: CASSQNSDEQYF.

In its sample, this clone was seen a few times. The V gene is TRBV11-2, the J gene TRBJ2-2; no definite D call. CDR3 size: 14 residues. Germline V gives CDR1 SGHAT, CDR2 FQNNGV. The V gene lost 5 bases and the J gene lost 6 bases, with 13 bases spanning the gap. CDR3 region: CASSRQPGPGELFF. The CDR3 region has the DNA TGTGCCAGCAGCCGCCAGCCTGGGCCCGGGGAGCTGTTTTTT.

The chain couples TRBV24-1 to TRBJ1-1, with 8 bases matching TRBD1. CDR1 KGHDR and CDR2 SFDVKD come from the germline V gene. J gave up 11 bases and V 10 bases, and 5 bases lay outside the gene matches. The CDR3 is made up of 10 amino acids. CDR3 nucleotides: TGTGCCACTCCGGACAGGGACGCTTTCTTT. This codes for CATPDRDAFF.

The rearrangement uses TRBV11-3 and TRBJ1-1; no definite D call. This CDR3 has 13 amino acids. V was trimmed by 0 bases and J by 11 bases, leaving 13 bases between them. Looked up from germline, CDR1 is SGHNT and CDR2 is YENEEA. CDR3 region: CASSLEFGGSAFF. The CDR3 nucleotides are TGTGCCAGCAGCTTAGAGTTCGGAGGGTCCGCTTTCTTT.

This clone showed up just a few times. This rearrangement joins TRBV6-1 to TRBJ1-3; D possibly corresponds to TRBD1 (5 bases). CDR1 is MNHNS and CDR2 is SASEGT in the germline V gene. The CDR3 is 17 amino acids. V was clipped by 0 bases and J by 3 bases, with 15 bases between them. The CDR3 reads CASSEAWSLDSGNTIYF. CDR3 coding DNA: TGTGCCAGCAGTGAAGCCTGGTCCTTAGACAGTGGAAACACCATATATTTT.

The chain uses TRBV5-1 and TRBJ1-4; TRBD1 is a possible D gene (5 bases). Germline assignment: CDR1 SGHRS and CDR2 YFSETQ. V was pared by 3 bases and J by 5 bases, with 14 bases between. This CDR3 has 15 amino acids. The CDR3, as DNA: TGCGCCAGCAGCTCGGGGGTTGACAGAAATGAAAAACTGTTTTTT. Its translation: CASSSGVDRNEKLFF.

This clone was counted between two and nine times. The rearrangement uses TRBV11-2 and TRBJ2-1; a weak D match, TRBD1 (6 bases). The CDR3 consists of 14 residues. V was trimmed by 0 bases and J by 10 bases, leaving 13 bases between them. From germline, CDR1 is SGHAT and CDR2 FQNNGV. CDR3 protein: CASSLEFRGSEQFF. CDR3 in DNA: TGTGCCAGCAGCTTAGAGTTCAGGGGCTCGGAGCAGTTCTTC.

This sequence joins TRBV28 and TRBJ1-4; 9 nucleotides line up with TRBD1. CDR1 and CDR2 from the germline V gene are MDHEN and SYDVKM. The CDR3 contains 15 residues. Germline trimming cut 5 bases from V and 5 bases from J; bases unmatched to any gene: 6. CDR3 loop: CASSPGTGRNEKLFF. In DNA form, the CDR3 reads TGTGCCAGCAGTCCGGGGACAGGGAGAAATGAAAAACTGTTTTTT.

The chain has TRBV12-3 or TRBV12-4 and TRBJ2-5; no firm D call. Trimming took off 5 bases at V and 2 bases at J, with 6 bases between the two ends. The CDR3 length is 12 residues. The DNA for the CDR3 is TGTGCCAGCAGTAATGTACAAGAGACCCAGTACTTC. It yields the protein CASSNVQETQYF.

This chain links TRBV7-8 with TRBJ1-3; 8 positions agree with TRBD1. In germline, CDR1 is SGHVS, CDR2 FQNEAQ. J lost 4 bases, V lost 7 bases, and 6 bases had no gene match. CDR3 size: 14 residues. DNA of the CDR3: TGTGCCAGCAACCTAGACAGGGGAGGAAACACCATATATTTT. Its translation is CASNLDRGGNTIYF.

The rearrangement joins TRBV4-3 to TRBJ1-5; D gene uncertain. The CDR3 consists of 15 residues. In germline, CDR1 is LGHNA, CDR2 YSLEER. Trimming pared 1 base from V and 6 bases from J, leaving 13 bases between. CDR3 sequence reads: CASSQVWGGGQPQHF. The CDR3 nucleotides are TGCGCCAGCAGCCAAGTTTGGGGAGGCGGTCAGCCCCAGCATTTT.

With regard to this clone: A junction boundary mismatches the germline segment, possibly from a read error. The V gene is TRBV7-7, the J gene TRBJ2-2; 13 nucleotides agree with TRBD2. CDR3 length: 20 amino acids. Germline-derived CDR1 and CDR2 are SSHAT and FNYEAQ (reference sequence). CDR3 sequence reads: CASSLALGLAGDANTGELFF. The CDR3 nucleotides are TGTGCTAGCAGCTTAGCGCTCGGACTAGCGGGGGACGCGAACACCGGGGAGCTGTTTTTT.

Details on this clone: Different DNA sequences within this sample yield the same CDR3. The chain employs TRBV18 and TRBJ1-4, with 7 positions matching TRBD1. The junction had 11 bases not matched to a gene; V was cut back by 6 bases and J by 7 bases. The CDR3 runs 15 residues. Germline V gene sequence: CDR1 KGHSH, CDR2 LQKENI. The CDR3 protein is CASSPSTGSGEKLFF. CDR3 DNA: TGTGCCAGCTCCCCTTCGACAGGGTCCGGTGAAAAACTGTTTTTT.

The gene calls are TRBV19 and TRBJ1-2; maybe TRBD1 (5 bases). Germline CDR1 reads LNHDA; CDR2 reads SQIVND (reference sequence). The CDR3 runs 13 residues. Trimming shortened V by 5 bases and J by 3 bases, and 10 bases separated the two germline ends. The CDR3 region is CASSAGLDYGYTF. DNA of the CDR3: TGTGCCAGTAGTGCAGGGTTGGACTATGGCTACACCTTC.

CDR3 loop: CASSQWQREKLFF. The CDR3 nucleotides read TGCGCCAGCAGCCAGTGGCAGAGGGAAAAACTGTTTTTT. The rearrangement links TRBV4-1 to TRBJ1-4; no definite D call. The CDR3 extends over 13 amino acids. The V and J ends lost 3 bases and 8 bases respectively, with 10 bases between them. Germline V gives CDR1 MGHRA, CDR2 YSYEKL.

This rearrangement joins TRBV4-1 to TRBJ1-6, with D possibly TRBD1 on 6 matching bases. With 1 base removed from V and 6 bases from J, the gap between germline ends came to 7 bases. The CDR3 is 14 residues long. CDR1 is MGHRA, CDR2 YSYEKL, per germline. This chain's CDR3 is CASSQGTANSPLHF. CDR3 DNA sequence: TGCGCCAGCAGCCAAGGGACAGCTAATTCACCCCTCCACTTT.

The chain is built from TRBV11-3 and TRBJ2-1; 9 nucleotides line up with TRBD2. J lost 9 bases, V lost 2 bases, and 8 bases had no gene match. The germline V gene has CDR1 SGHNT and CDR2 YENEEA. CDR3 size: 15 residues. Here the CDR3 DNA reads TGTGCCAGCAGCTTACCAGGCGGGGGGGCCACTGAGCAGTTCTTC. It translates to CASSLPGGGATEQFF.

The chain combines TRBV3-1 (or the pseudogene TRBV3-2) with TRBJ2-5; D is perhaps TRBD1 (6 bases). CDR1 and CDR2 from the germline V gene are LGHDT and YNNKEL (reference sequence). The germline V and J ends were trimmed by 0 bases and 3 bases, with 23 bases remaining between them. The CDR3 is 19 residues long. In nucleotides, the CDR3 is TGTGCCAGCAGCCAAGAATGGAGTTGGGGCAGGGGAGTGGAAGAGACCCAGTACTTC. It specifies CASSQEWSWGRGVEETQYF.

This sequence joins TRBV10-3 and TRBJ1-2; the D gene is possibly TRBD1 (6 bases). Germline loops: CDR1 ENHRY, CDR2 SYGVKD. This CDR3 has 14 amino acids. The V end lost 6 bases, the J end lost 6 bases, and 17 bases lay between the germline ends. The CDR3 loop reads CAIRSRGAQDGYTF. The CDR3 DNA is TGTGCCATCAGGTCCCGGGGGGCGCAAGATGGCTACACCTTC.

For this clone: The sample holds other DNA sequences that translate to the same CDR3. The rearrangement uses TRBV19 and TRBJ1-6; D is perhaps TRBD1 (6 bases). The germline V gene encodes CDR1 LNHDA and CDR2 SQIVND (reference sequence). The V end was cut by 5 bases, the J end by 6 bases, with 8 bases between. The CDR3 sequence is 13 residues long. The CDR3 sequence: CASSPRGNSPLHF. CDR3 nucleotides: TGTGCCAGTAGTCCCAGGGGTAATTCACCCCTCCACTTT. The full variable domain, completed using reference TRBV19 and TRBJ1-6, is DGGITQSPKYLFRKEGQNVTLSCEQNLNHDAMYWYRQDPGQGLRLIYYSQIVNDFQKGDIAEGYSVSREKKESFPLTVTSAQKNPTAFYLCASSPRGNSPLHFGNGTRLTVT.

The rearrangement joins TRBV6-1 to TRBJ2-2; D possibly corresponds to TRBD1 (5 bases). This CDR3 is built from 16 residues. The V end lost 3 bases, the J end lost 0 bases, and 11 bases lay between the germline ends. CDR1 and CDR2 from the germline V gene are MNHNS and SASEGT. The DNA of the CDR3 is TGTGCCAGCAGTGACCCCCCAGGGACGAACACCGGGGAGCTGTTTTTT. Amino acid sequence: CASSDPPGTNTGELFF.

The chain couples TRBV6-5 to TRBJ2-3; D may be TRBD2 (6 bases). The CDR3 loop spans 15 amino acids. Germline values: CDR1 MNHEY, CDR2 SVGAGI. V lost 0 bases and J lost 1, with 8 bases in between. CDR3 amino acids: CASSYSRGRTDTQYF. The CDR3, as DNA: TGTGCCAGCAGTTACTCGCGGGGTCGCACAGATACGCAGTATTTT.

The rearrangement links TRBV19 to TRBJ1-5; D perhaps matches TRBD1 (6 bases). V lost 4 bases and J lost 0, with 10 bases in between. CDR1 LNHDA and CDR2 SQIVND come from the germline V gene (reference sequence). The CDR3 runs to 15 residues. CDR3 sequence: CASSRGGGSNQPQHF. DNA for the CDR3: TGTGCCAGTAGTAGAGGGGGGGGTAGCAATCAGCCCCAGCATTTT.

The chain joins TRBV7-9 to TRBJ1-4; 11 bases align to TRBD1. CDR1 is SEHNR, CDR2 FQNEAQ, per germline (reference sequence). V lost 8 bases and J lost 3; bases outside the gene matches: 5. The CDR3 has 15 amino acids. DNA of the CDR3: TGTGCCAGCGGGACAGGGGGAACGGCTAATGAAAAACTGTTTTTT. Its translation: CASGTGGTANEKLFF.

Only a few counts were recorded for this clone. The chain uses TRBV9 and TRBJ2-1; 10 bases line up with TRBD1. V gave up 3 bases and J gave up 6 bases; unmatched junction bases: 0. Germline loops: CDR1 SGDLS, CDR2 YYNGEE. CDR3 size: 13 residues. CDR3 coding DNA: TGTGCCAGCAGCGGGGACAGGGGCAATGAGCAGTTCTTC. As protein: CASSGDRGNEQFF. Full variable domain (rest looked up from reference TRBV9 and TRBJ2-1): DSGVTQTPKHLITATGQRVTLRCSPRSGDLSVYWYQQSLDQGLQFLIQYYNGEERAKGNILERFSAQQFPDLHSELNLSSLELGDSALYFCASSGDRGNEQFFGPGTRLTVL.